The clone carrying this T cell receptor (delta chain) was observed a few times. One end of the junction fails to match germline, which may point to a read error. Other DNA sequences in the same sample also yield this CDR3. TCRdb repeated clone calling on the reads with CATT. The sample lists about 5,200 delta-chain clones; roughly 5.1% were seen once. Germline V gene lookup returns CDR1 TSWWSYY and CDR2 QGS. The CDR3 extends over 22 amino acids. The sample originates from a study of gamma-delta chains in newborns, infants, children. Study-level information: Microbial exposure reportedly drives polyclonal innate γδ T cell expansion after birth.

Sample: blood. V is TRDV1 and J is TRDJ2, with 9 positions matching TRDD3. The clonotype originates from a child who was a newborn, infant or young child, either healthy, febrile or measles-vaccinated (not recorded which). The CDR3 reads CALGELPSLTYWGTRRGAQLFF. For the CDR3, the DNA is TGTGCCCTTGGGGAACTTCCTTCCTTGACGTACTGGGGGACCCGGAGGGGAGCACAACTCTTCTTT.